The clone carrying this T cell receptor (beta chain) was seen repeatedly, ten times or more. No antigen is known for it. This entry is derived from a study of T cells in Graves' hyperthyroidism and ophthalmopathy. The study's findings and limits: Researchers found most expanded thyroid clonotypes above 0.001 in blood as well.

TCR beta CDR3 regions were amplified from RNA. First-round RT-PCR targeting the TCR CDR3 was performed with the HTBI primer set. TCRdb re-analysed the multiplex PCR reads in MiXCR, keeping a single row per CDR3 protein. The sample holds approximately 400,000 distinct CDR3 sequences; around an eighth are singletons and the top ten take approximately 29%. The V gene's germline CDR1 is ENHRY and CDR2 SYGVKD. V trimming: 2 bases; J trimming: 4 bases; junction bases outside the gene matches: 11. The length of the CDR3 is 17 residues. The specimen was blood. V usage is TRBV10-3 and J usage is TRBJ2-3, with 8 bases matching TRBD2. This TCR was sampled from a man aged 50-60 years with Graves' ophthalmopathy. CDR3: CAISERSAGALSDTQYF. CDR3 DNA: TGTGCCATCAGTGAGAGATCAGCGGGAGCTCTTTCAGATACGCAGTATTTT.